This T cell receptor (beta chain) was profiled in a study of a mutant IDH1 vaccine in newly diagnosed glioma listed by TCRdb under 2021. For context, the study as a whole: Across visits V03 through V10, patients got a total of eight vaccinations, given in weeks 1, 3, 5, 7, 11, 15, 19 and 23. Peripheral blood was collected at six visits: V03 (baseline), V05, V07, V10, V12 and V13. For exploratory analyses, longitudinal TCRB deep sequencing was carried out in under 30 treated patients wherever samples were available. Of the approximately 33 treated patients, around 62% were male and approximately 38% were female, and a mean age of around 40 years was recorded. Vaccination was initiated 4-6 weeks after radiotherapy alone, or concurrently with temozolomide cycles in the chemotherapy-containing groups. Prior to enrollment, patients had been given standard therapy consisting of radiotherapy alone, temozolomide alone, or radiochemotherapy with temozolomide, with the combination given to most patients.

The intended sense of this specimen's time point label: week 23, last vaccination. Every vaccine dose consisted of 300 ug of a 20-mer mutant IDH1 peptide in Montanide, administered subcutaneously together with topical imiquimod. Donors had newly diagnosed WHO grade 3 or 4 IDH1-mutant astrocytomas with loss of nuclear ATRX. The samples were drawn from NOA16, a multicentre, single-arm, open-label phase I trial in Germany that tested a mutant IDH1 peptide vaccine in humans for the first time. Genomic DNA for TCRB sequencing was isolated from EDTA blood with the DNeasy Blood and Tissue Kit. In regard to this clone: Which antigen it targets is not known. No quality values exist for individual bases; no much larger clone is one base distant.

Inclusive of the bounding cysteine and phenylalanine, the CDR3 is 14 residues long. Here the CDR3 DNA is all that survives: 42 bases in frame from base 1. CDR1 and CDR2 (SGHRS, YFSETQ) derive from the germline V gene. The junction carries 7 bases between V and J, which are trimmed by 3 bases and 1 base respectively. The method was the immunoSEQ multiplex PCR assay. Following the manufacturer's protocol, the hsTCRB Kit was used to amplify rearranged TCR beta chain sequences. Sequencing of TCRB libraries was carried out on an Illumina MiSeq. The authors' pipeline ran thus. Demultiplexing, trimming and gene mapping were performed with the kit vendor's proprietary platform. This is the immuneACCESS table as TCRdb keeps it, with only in-frame sequences that have V and J called. A part of the clones is gone; compared with another copy, unresolved V genes explain less than half, and the rest is unexplained. V, J and clone size derive from that table, while D and trimming were established from the DNA sequence. In all, the sample holds some 30,000 clones, and 88% of those were seen once. Together, the top ten hold less than 3% of the sample.

On the study overall, not on this receptor specifically: PBMC samples for TCRB deep sequencing were selected based on availability. Pseudoprogression appeared unrelated to alterations in the top peripheral T cell clonotypes detected by TCRB sequencing. The authors stated that sample limitations prevented analyses of patient blood samples from being reproduced. Across multiple MHC alleles, vaccine-induced immune responses were seen in around 93% of patients.

This material consisted of PBMCs, taken from a glioma patient whose treatment included an IDH1 peptide vaccine. The chain uses TRBV5-1 and TRBJ2-2; TRBD2 could be the D gene, as 6 bases match. The TCR comes from a man aged 35 to 55 with glioma. The CDR3 has the sequence CASSWGVNTGELFF. The bases are TGCGCCAGCAGCTGGGGGGTGAACACCGGGGAGCTGTTTTTT.